The clone carrying this T cell receptor beta chain was counted once. CDR3 size: 13 residues. The germline V gene encodes CDR1 MNHEY and CDR2 SMNVEV (reference sequence). V was cut by 6 bases and J by 5 bases, with 11 bases left in between. High-throughput TCR beta sequencing covered peripheral CD8+ and CD4+ T cells. Negative magnetic isolation gave CD8+ and CD4+ cells; FACS enriched CD8+ TEMRA. This entry is derived from a study of CD8 T cells in Susac syndrome. RNA, at roughly 0.45 to 1 ug, was reverse transcribed with random hexamers. With immunoSEQ multiplex PCR, TCR beta CDR3 was amplified across 54 Vbeta and 13 Jbeta. From the immunoSEQ multiplex PCR reads, TCRdb called clonotypes with MiXCR, one entry per CDR3 protein. The table lists roughly 400,000 distinct CDR3 sequences, approximately 85% of them singletons.

The sample consisted of CD8+ T cells from PBMCs. The rearrangement links TRBV27 to TRBJ2-1; D is perhaps TRBD2 (5 bases). The receptor was isolated from a human donor with multiple sclerosis. The CDR3 here is CASRVGLDNEQFF. The DNA for the CDR3 is TGTGCCAGCAGGGTAGGACTCGACAATGAGCAGTTCTTC.